Listed below are T cell receptor beta chains from one sample, sequenced in a study of tumor and adjacent non-tumor tissue in lung cancer. Each CDR3 protein is one row after TCRdb ran MiXCR on the multiplex PCR reads. In the table there are about 80,000 distinct CDR3 sequences, approximately 78% of which are singletons. Sample: distant non-tumor lung tissue. These receptors all come from a man in his sixties with non-small cell lung cancer. Each CDR3 is given with its conserved first and last residue. D genes are given only for firm matches. Clone sizes are given selectively: once, few, many, or a class where the clone is expanded.

J: TRBJ2-6; V: TRBV6-5; D: TRBD2; size: few; DNA: TGTGCCAGCACCATAGCGGGAGCCAGCTCTGGGGCCAACGTCCTAACTTTC; CDR3: CASTIAGASSGANVLTF
J: TRBJ1-5; V: TRBV23-1; D: NA; size: NA; DNA: TGCGCTAGCAGTCACTCGGGACAAGATAGCAATCAGCCCCAGCATTTT; CDR3: CASSHSGQDSNQPQHF
J: TRBJ2-1; V: TRBV11-3; D: NA; size: NA; DNA: TGTGCCAGCAGCTTAGGTCAGGCTGTTAAGCAATTCTTC; CDR3: CASSLGQAVKQFF
J: TRBJ1-5; V: TRBV7-9; D: NA; size: NA; DNA: TGTGCCAGCAGCTTAGATGGTTTGGGAGCCCAGCATTTT; CDR3: CASSLDGLGAQHF
J: TRBJ2-1; V: TRBV11-3; D: NA; size: NA; DNA: TGTGCCAGCAGCGACGACATAGAATCCTGCAATGAGCAGTTCTTC; CDR3: CASSDDIESCNEQFF
J: TRBJ1-5; V: TRBV19; D: NA; size: NA; DNA: TGTGCCAGTAATCCGGGCCGGGGGGTAAAGAGGCAGCCCCAGCATTTT; CDR3: CASNPGRGVKRQPQHF
J: TRBJ2-7; V: TRBV7-8; D: TRBD2; size: NA; DNA: TGTGTCAGCACCGTAGCGGGAGGCGCCCCCTACGAGCAGTACTTC; CDR3: CVSTVAGGAPYEQYF
J: TRBJ1-2; V: TRBV14; D: NA; size: few; DNA: TGTGCCAGCAGCCAAGATGGGGGTCCGTATGGCTACACCTTC; CDR3: CASSQDGGPYGYTF
J: TRBJ2-7; V: TRBV20-1; D: TRBD2; size: NA; DNA: TGCAGTGCTAGATGCAGTAGCGGGCTGTTGGGCGTGCAGTACTTC; CDR3: CSARCSSGLLGVQYF
J: TRBJ2-6; V: TRBV6-5; D: NA; size: NA; DNA: TGTGCCAGCAGCCTAACGCGAGCCAGCTCTGGGACCAACGTCCTGACTTTC; CDR3: CASSLTRASSGTNVLTF
J: TRBJ1-1; V: TRBV11-2; D: NA; size: once; DNA: TGTGCCAGCAGCTGGGGGGGATTTGAAGCTTTCTTT; CDR3: CASSWGGFEAFF
J: TRBJ1-1; V: TRBV5-6; D: NA; size: NA; DNA: TGTGCCAGCAGCTTGCAGGGACGGGCTTTCTTT; CDR3: CASSLQGRAFF
J: TRBJ1-1; V: TRBV29-1; D: NA; size: NA; DNA: TGCAGCGTTCAGGTGACGAACACTGAAGCTTTCTTT; CDR3: CSVQVTNTEAFF
J: TRBJ2-6; V: TRBV11-2; D: NA; size: NA; DNA: TGTGCCAGAAGTCATATCTCTGGGGCCGACGTCCTGAGTTTC; CDR3: CARSHISGADVLSF
J: TRBJ2-3; V: TRBV5-1; D: TRBD2; size: NA; DNA: TGCGCCAGTAACTCCACTGGGACTAGCGGGAGTCCCGGCACAGATAAGCAGTATTTT; CDR3: CASNSTGTSGSPGTDKQYF
J: TRBJ2-7; V: TRBV20-1; D: NA; size: NA; DNA: TGCAGTGATATTTCAGCGTGGGGTCCCTACGATCAGTACTTC; CDR3: CSDISAWGPYDQYF
J: TRBJ2-5; V: TRBV11-2; D: NA; size: once; DNA: TGTACCAGAAGCTCTACAGTGGAAGAGACCGAGTACTTC; CDR3: CTRSSTVEETEYF
J: TRBJ2-5; V: TRBV11-2; D: NA; size: NA; DNA: TGTGCCAGCAGCTCTACAGGTGAAGATACTCCGTACTTC; CDR3: CASSSTGEDTPYF
J: TRBJ2-1; V: TRBV6-2/TRBV6-3; D: TRBD1; size: NA; DNA: TGTGCCAGCAGTTCCCTTACCGGGACAGGGTTCTTTGAGCAGTTCTTC; CDR3: CASSSLTGTGFFEQFF
J: TRBJ1-4; V: TRBV21-1; D: NA; size: NA; DNA: TGTGCCAGCAGCAGCGGACATAATGAAAAACTGTTTTTT; CDR3: CASSSGHNEKLFF
J: TRBJ2-3; V: TRBV11-3; D: TRBD2; size: once; DNA: TGTGCCAGCAGCCTGTTAGCGGGGGGCAGAATAGATACGCAGTATTTT; CDR3: CASSLLAGGRIDTQYF
J: TRBJ1-1; V: TRBV6-1; D: TRBD1; size: NA; DNA: TGTGCCAGCAGTATGACAGGGGGCCGTACCGAAGCTTTCTTT; CDR3: CASSMTGGRTEAFF
J: TRBJ2-3; V: TRBV6-5; D: NA; size: NA; DNA: TGTGCCAGCAGTTCTAGACAGGGAAGAGGGGGGGATACGCAGTATTTT; CDR3: CASSSRQGRGGDTQYF
J: TRBJ2-1; V: TRBV11-3; D: NA; size: NA; DNA: TGTGCCAGCAGTTTAGATCGACTATCGGGAGTAGGTAATGAGCAGCTCTTC; CDR3: CASSLDRLSGVGNEQLF
J: TRBJ2-2; V: TRBV29-1; D: NA; size: NA; DNA: TGCAGCGTGACAGGGACTAGTGGGTTCACCGGGGAGCAGTTTTTT; CDR3: CSVTGTSGFTGEQFF
J: TRBJ2-7; V: TRBV7-9; D: TRBD1; size: many; DNA: TGTGCCAGCACCCTGGACAGGGGTCACGAGCAGTACTTC; CDR3: CASTLDRGHEQYF
J: TRBJ2-3; V: TRBV11-3; D: TRBD2; size: NA; DNA: TGTGCCAGCAGCCTGTTAGCGGGGGGGAGAACAAATATGCAGTATTTT; CDR3: CASSLLAGGRTNMQYF
J: TRBJ2-7; V: TRBV20-1; D: TRBD1; size: NA; DNA: TGCAATGCTAGACAGACAGGGGGACCCTACGAGCCGTACTTC; CDR3: CNARQTGGPYEPYF
J: TRBJ2-3; V: TRBV6-5; D: NA; size: NA; DNA: TGTGCCAGCAATCCAGGATTAGCGGCATCAGATACGCAGTATTTT; CDR3: CASNPGLAASDTQYF
J: TRBJ2-6; V: TRBV6-5; D: NA; size: NA; DNA: TGTGCCAGCAGCCTAGCGAGAGCCAGCTCTGGGGCCAACGCCCCGACTTTC; CDR3: CASSLARASSGANAPTF
J: TRBJ2-7; V: TRBV6-5; D: TRBD1; size: NA; DNA: TGTGCCAGCACCCCCAGTCGGGGACAGGGGTACGAGCAGTACTTC; CDR3: CASTPSRGQGYEQYF
J: TRBJ1-6; V: TRBV6-1; D: NA; size: NA; DNA: TGTGTCAGCAGTTCCACGGCCTCGAATTTACCCCTCCACTTT; CDR3: CVSSSTASNLPLHF
J: TRBJ2-1; V: TRBV11-3; D: TRBD2; size: NA; DNA: TGTACCAGCAGCTTAGTCGGGACTAGCGGGATGGAGAAGCAGTTCTTC; CDR3: CTSSLVGTSGMEKQFF
J: TRBJ2-7; V: TRBV20-1; D: TRBD2; size: NA; DNA: TGCAGTGCTAACTCCCCCGTCGGGAGGTATGAGCAGTACTTC; CDR3: CSANSPVGRYEQYF
J: TRBJ1-5; V: TRBV7-9; D: NA; size: once; DNA: TGTGACAGCAGCTTTTGGCCAGGCGAGGGAGTCGATCAGCCCCAGCATTTT; CDR3: CDSSFWPGEGVDQPQHF
J: TRBJ1-5; V: TRBV11-2; D: NA; size: NA; DNA: TGTGCCAGCGGCTTTAACAGGGTACAGCCCCAGCATTTT; CDR3: CASGFNRVQPQHF
J: TRBJ2-1; V: TRBV10-2; D: NA; size: once; DNA: TGTGCCAGCAGGGTTACCGGGAGCTCCTACAATGATCAGTTCTTC; CDR3: CASRVTGSSYNDQFF
J: TRBJ1-1; V: TRBV28; D: NA; size: many; DNA: TGTGCCAGCAGCTCTCCGGGGGCGGGCACTGAAGCTTTCTTT; CDR3: CASSSPGAGTEAFF
J: TRBJ2-1; V: TRBV28; D: TRBD2; size: once; DNA: TGTGCTAGCAGTTGGACTAGCTACGATGAGCAGTTCTTC; CDR3: CASSWTSYDEQFF
J: TRBJ1-1; V: TRBV11-2; D: NA; size: once; DNA: TGTGCCAGCAGTTTCCCCCTGAGGCAACATGAAGCTTTCTTT; CDR3: CASSFPLRQHEAFF
J: TRBJ2-2; V: TRBV6-6; D: NA; size: many; DNA: TGTGCCAGCAGTTACGGGCAGGGTCAGCTGTTTTTT; CDR3: CASSYGQGQLFF
J: TRBJ2-5; V: TRBV6-1; D: TRBD2; size: NA; DNA: TGTGTCAACAGTGAACTAGCGGGGGGGCCCGAGACCCAGTACTTC; CDR3: CVNSELAGGPETQYF
J: TRBJ2-3; V: TRBV11-2; D: NA; size: NA; DNA: TGTGCCAGCAGCCTAGGAGGGCCAGATACGAAGTATTTT; CDR3: CASSLGGPDTKYF
J: TRBJ2-1; V: TRBV11-2; D: NA; size: NA; DNA: TGTGCCAGCAGCTACCAGGTTAGCTCATACAATGAGCAGTTCTTC; CDR3: CASSYQVSSYNEQFF
J: TRBJ2-7; V: TRBV12-3/TRBV12-4; D: TRBD1; size: NA; DNA: TGTGCCAGGGCGACCCGGACAGGGGCTAAGGAGCAGTACTTC; CDR3: CARATRTGAKEQYF
J: TRBJ2-1; V: TRBV11-2; D: TRBD1; size: once; DNA: TGTACCTGCGGCGTCGGGGACAGGGTTGATCACAATGAGCAGTTCTTC; CDR3: CTCGVGDRVDHNEQFF